Listed below are T cell receptor beta chains from one sample, sequenced in a study of cytomegalovirus exposure and HLA in healthy donors. The method was immunoSEQ multiplex PCR; TCRdb's version includes in-frame clones alone and lacks a portion of them. Altogether more than 300,000 clones are present, 86% being singletons, with the ten largest covering about 0.91%. The sequenced sample was PBMCs. The receptors stem from a woman under 30 in good health and CMV-seronegative. Each CDR3 is given with its conserved first and last residue. The D gene is left open where the match is weak. Rows give clone size only sometimes, using once, few, many, or a class for an expanded clone.

>TRBJ1-5|NA|NA|TRBV27
TGTGCCAGCAGTTTAGGGCAGTACAATCAGCCCCAGCATTTT
CASSLGQYNQPQHF
>TRBJ2-5|NA|NA|TRBV5-4
TGTGCCAGCAGCTTGGGCCCGGGAGAAGGAGAGACCCAGTACTTC
CASSLGPGEGETQYF
>TRBJ1-2|once|NA|TRBV30
TGTGCCTGGGCCGACAGGAACTATGGCTACACCTTC
CAWADRNYGYTF
>TRBJ2-7|NA|NA|TRBV28
TGTGCCAGCAGTGGATCCCAGGCAGGGACCTACGAGCAGTACTTC
CASSGSQAGTYEQYF
>TRBJ2-7|NA|NA|TRBV11-3
TGTGCCAGCAGCTTAGATCGGGGGGAGCAGTACTTC
CASSLDRGEQYF
>TRBJ2-3|NA|TRBD2|TRBV5-1
TGCGCCAGCAGCCCCCCCTACCGGGAGGCCACAGATACGCAGTATTTT
CASSPPYREATDTQYF
>TRBJ1-2|few|NA|TRBV9
TGTGCCAGCAGCCCCAACCCTCCGGGGTACTATGGCTACACCTTC
CASSPNPPGYYGYTF
>TRBJ2-1|NA|TRBD1|TRBV9
TGTGCCAGCAGCGTCATCGGAGGACAGGGCCTCGGTGAGCAGTTCTTC
CASSVIGGQGLGEQFF
>TRBJ2-1|many|TRBD2|TRBV5-1
TGCGCCAGCAGCTTGCCATCTAGCGGGATAGGGAATGAGCAGTTCTTC
CASSLPSSGIGNEQFF
>TRBJ2-1|NA|TRBD2|TRBV7-3
TGTGCCAGCAGCTTAGGTAGCGGGACTACTGAGCAGTTCTTC
CASSLGSGTTEQFF
>TRBJ2-1|NA|TRBD2|TRBV15
TGTGCCACCAGCAAAACTAGCGGGGGGTACAATGAGCAGTTCTTC
CATSKTSGGYNEQFF
>TRBJ1-3|NA|TRBD1|TRBV5-4
TGTGCCAGCAGCTTACAGGGGGCTGGAAACACCATATATTTT
CASSLQGAGNTIYF
>TRBJ1-1|NA|NA|TRBV4-3
TGCGCCAGCAGCCAGAGAGGGGGTCAAGATGAAGCTTTCTTT
CASSQRGGQDEAFF
>TRBJ2-3|NA|TRBD2|TRBV4-3
TGCGCCAGCAGCCGGAGCGGGATTGGCACAGATACGCAGTATTTT
CASSRSGIGTDTQYF
>TRBJ1-1|NA|TRBD1|TRBV7-2
TGTGCCAGCAGGCATTTCCGGGACAGAGTAATTGAAGCTTTCTTT
CASRHFRDRVIEAFF
>TRBJ2-1|NA|NA|TRBV5-4
TGTGCCAGCAGCTTGGAGGGGTTTGAGCAGTTCTTC
CASSLEGFEQFF
>TRBJ1-3|NA|TRBD1|TRBV7-2
TGTGCCAGCAGCTTGGAGGGGGCAGTCTCTGGAAACACCATATATTTT
CASSLEGAVSGNTIYF
>TRBJ2-1|NA|TRBD2|TRBV4-1
TGCGCCAGCAGCCCCCAGGGGATTAGCGGGAGCAAGCAGTTCTTC
CASSPQGISGSKQFF
>TRBJ2-7|NA|TRBD1|TRBV7-9
TGTGCCAGCAGCTACCTGACAGGGAGCTCCTACGAGCAGTACTTC
CASSYLTGSSYEQYF
>TRBJ2-1|NA|NA|TRBV4-1
TGCGCCAGCAGCCACCAACCAAGCGGCTCCTACAATGAGCAGTTCTTC
CASSHQPSGSYNEQFF
>TRBJ1-5|few|TRBD1|TRBV28
TGTGCCAGCCAGGGACAGTACAATCAGCCCCAGCATTTT
CASQGQYNQPQHF
>TRBJ2-7|NA|TRBD1|TRBV9
TGTGCCAGCAGCGTAGCTGAGGGGGCTGAAGAGCAGTACTTC
CASSVAEGAEEQYF
>TRBJ2-7|NA|TRBD1|TRBV5-1
TGCGCCAGCAGCTTACGGACAGGCTCCTACGAGCAGTACTTC
CASSLRTGSYEQYF